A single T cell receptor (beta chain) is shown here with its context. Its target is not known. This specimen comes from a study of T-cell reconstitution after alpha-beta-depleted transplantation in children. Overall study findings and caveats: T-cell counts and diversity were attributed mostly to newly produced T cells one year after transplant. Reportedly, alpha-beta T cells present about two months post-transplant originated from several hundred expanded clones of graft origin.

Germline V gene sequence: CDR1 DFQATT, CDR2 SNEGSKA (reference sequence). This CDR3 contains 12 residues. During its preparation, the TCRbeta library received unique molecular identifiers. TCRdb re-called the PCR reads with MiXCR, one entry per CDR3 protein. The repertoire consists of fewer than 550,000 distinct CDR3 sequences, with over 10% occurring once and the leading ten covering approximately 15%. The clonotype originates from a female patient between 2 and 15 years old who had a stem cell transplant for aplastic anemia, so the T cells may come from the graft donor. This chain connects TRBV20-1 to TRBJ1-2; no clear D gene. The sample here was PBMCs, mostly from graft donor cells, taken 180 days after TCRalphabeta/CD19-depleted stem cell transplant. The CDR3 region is CRVPRATYGYTF. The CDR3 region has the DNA TGCAGGGTCCCTCGGGCTACCTATGGCTACACCTTC.